The next 17 T cell receptor beta chains were all read from a single sample in a study of OX40 agonist ivuxolimab in advanced cancers. Assay used: immunoSEQ multiplex PCR; TCRdb lists only in-frame clones, some missing. The data show tens of thousands of clones, about 90% seen once. The starting material was CD4+ or CD8+ T cells sorted from blood, obtained in a trial of the OX40 agonist ivuxolimab. These receptor sequences come from an adult with an advanced solid tumor such as melanoma, head and neck, liver or kidney cancer.

The rearrangement joins TRBV7-2 to TRBJ2-7; TRBD2 matches at 9 bases. The CDR3 sequence is 15 residues long. Germline lookup yields CDR1 SGHTA and CDR2 FQGNSA. V shed 6 bases and J 6 bases; nucleotides not matched to a gene: 12. The CDR3 region is CASRLGRSGRSEQYF. The CDR3, as DNA: TGTGCCAGCAGACTGGGGCGGAGCGGGAGGTCCGAGCAGTACTTC.

This clone was detected a few times. This chain connects TRBV6-6 to TRBJ1-2; 8 nucleotides agree with TRBD1. Germline V gives CDR1 MNHNY, CDR2 SVGAGI (reference sequence). V lost 5 bases to trimming and J lost 3 bases; unmatched junction nucleotides: 2. CDR3 length: 13 amino acids. For the CDR3, the DNA is TGTGCCAGCAGTGAGACAGGGGACTATGGCTACACCTTC. This codes for CASSETGDYGYTF.

The rearrangement links TRBV11-2 to TRBJ1-2, with 9 bases fitting TRBD1. The length of the CDR3 is 14 residues. Germline V CDR1 and CDR2: SGHAT, FQNNGV. Unmatched junction bases numbered 7, after V lost 3 bases and J lost 8 bases. CDR3 sequence: CASSFSGTGRGYTF. The DNA of the CDR3 is TGTGCCAGCAGCTTTAGTGGGACAGGGAGAGGCTACACCTTC.

The V and J genes are TRBV6-5 and TRBJ2-3; 8 bases fit TRBD1. The trim removed 5 bases at V and 4 bases at J, leaving 5 bases unmatched. The germline V gene has CDR1 MNHEY and CDR2 SVGAGI. The CDR3 has 14 residues. CDR3 in DNA: TGTGCCAGCAGTCCCTTACAGGGGGCAGATACGCAGTATTTT. Translating it yields CASSPLQGADTQYF.

The CDR3 sequence is CASSSRGRGGAEAFF. For the CDR3, the DNA is TGTGCCAGCAGCTCAAGGGGGCGCGGAGGGGCTGAAGCTTTCTTT. The chain combines TRBV5-8 with TRBJ1-1; 7 nucleotides match TRBD1. Germline CDR1 reads SGHTS; CDR2 reads YDEGEE. Germline trimming cut 3 bases from V and 6 bases from J; bases unmatched to any gene: 11. This CDR3 contains 15 residues.

The V call is TRBV7-2, the J call TRBJ2-5; no firm D call. The length of the CDR3 is 13 residues. Germline CDR1 and CDR2: SGHTA and FQGNSA. V was shortened by 0 bases and J by 2 bases, with 4 bases between the two germline ends. CDR3 amino acids: CASSLAVQETQYF. Written as DNA, the CDR3 is TGTGCCAGCAGCTTAGCAGTACAAGAGACCCAGTACTTC.

For this clone: A junction end diverges from the germline sequence, so it may reflect a read error. This chain links TRBV27 with TRBJ1-5; 8 positions match TRBD1. CDR1 MNHEY and CDR2 SMNVEV come from the germline V gene (reference sequence). This CDR3 is built from 15 residues. DNA of the CDR3: TGTGCCAGCAGCCCGGGACAGGCCAGGAATCGGCCCCAGCATTTT. Protein: CASSPGQARNRPQHF.

The V call is TRBV19, the J call TRBJ2-3; 13 nucleotides align to TRBD2. The germline gives CDR1 LNHDA, CDR2 SQIVND (reference sequence). Trimming removed 7 bases from V and 2 bases from J; junction bases left unmatched: 6. This CDR3 comprises 16 residues. Here the CDR3 reads CASTRTSGGYTDTQYF. CDR3 coding DNA: TGTGCCAGTACCCGGACTAGCGGGGGTTACACAGATACGCAGTATTTT. The entire variable domain, with the rest obtained from reference TRBV19 and TRBJ2-3, is as follows: DGGITQSPKYLFRKEGQNVTLSCEQNLNHDAMYWYRQDPGQGLRLIYYSQIVNDFQKGDIAEGYSVSREKKESFPLTVTSAQKNPTAFYLCASTRTSGGYTDTQYFGPGTRLTVL.

V usage is TRBV7-9 and J usage is TRBJ1-2; D not certain. Trimming shortened V by 5 bases and J by 7 bases, and 14 bases separated the two germline ends. Germline V CDR1 and CDR2: SEHNR, FQNEAQ (reference sequence). The CDR3 is 13 residues long. The chain's CDR3 is CASSPASSGGYTF. DNA for the CDR3: TGTGCCAGCAGCCCAGCAAGCTCAGGTGGCTACACCTTC. The full variable domain, its missing parts supplied by reference TRBV7-9 and TRBJ1-2, is DTGVSQNPRHKITKRGQNVTFRCDPISEHNRLYWYRQTLGQGPEFLTYFQNEAQLEKSRLLSDRFSAERPKGSFSTLEIQRTEQGDSAMYLCASSPASSGGYTFGSGTRLTVV.

V is TRBV5-1 and J is TRBJ2-1; D possibly corresponds to TRBD2 (6 bases). Per the germline V gene, CDR1 is SGHRS and CDR2 is YFSETQ. The CDR3 extends over 14 amino acids. V was shortened by 6 bases and J by 1 base, with 11 bases between the two germline ends. For the CDR3, the DNA is TGCGCCAGCAATCCGGGAGCATCCTACAATGAGCAGTTCTTC. Its translation is CASNPGASYNEQFF.

This rearrangement joins TRBV21-1 to TRBJ2-7; the DNA was not compared with TRBD1, the D call given in the table. TRBV21-1 is listed as a pseudogene. This CDR3 is 17 amino acids long. CDR3 nucleotides: TGTGCCAGCAGCGCGCCTACCCCCCCGGACAGGGGGCGCGGGCAGTACTTC. Translating gives CASSAPTPPDRGRGQYF.

The chain recombines TRBV5-6 with TRBJ2-1; D is unresolved. Between the trimmed V and J ends, which lost 1 base and 8 bases, there was a span of 10 bases. The CDR3 is 13 residues long. From germline, CDR1 is SGHDT and CDR2 YYEEEE. The CDR3, as DNA: TGTGCCAGCAGCTTGTTGTCGGTGGATGAGCAGTTCTTC. Its protein is CASSLLSVDEQFF.

This chain connects TRBV6-6 to TRBJ1-1, with D perhaps TRBD1 (5 bases). The germline V and J ends were trimmed by 4 bases and 4 bases, with 7 bases remaining between them. Germline V gene lookup returns CDR1 MNHNY and CDR2 SVGAGI (reference sequence). The CDR3 has 12 residues. CDR3 DNA: TGTGCCAGCAGTTCGGGACTCACTGAAGCTTTCTTT. This encodes CASSSGLTEAFF.

This sequence joins TRBV6-1 and TRBJ1-4; D is possibly TRBD1 (6 bases). The CDR3 is made up of 14 amino acids. The germline V and J ends were trimmed by 5 bases and 7 bases, with 14 bases remaining between them. Germline loops: CDR1 MNHNS, CDR2 SASEGT. CDR3 in DNA: TGTGCCAGCAGTCAAGGTCAGGGGAGTGAAAAACTGTTTTTT. This codes for CASSQGQGSEKLFF.

A single count supports this clone. The rearrangement links TRBV4-3 to TRBJ2-3; possibly TRBD1 for D (6 bases). Trimming stripped 3 bases from V and 6 bases from J, with 16 bases between. Germline V gene lookup returns CDR1 LGHNA and CDR2 YSLEER. The CDR3 sequence is 15 residues long. As DNA, the CDR3 is TGCGCCAGCAGCCAGGGGGCCCAGAGGGGCGATACGCAGTATTTT. It is translated as CASSQGAQRGDTQYF.

This clone showed up just a few times. The chain recombines TRBV2 with TRBJ1-1; tentatively, D is TRBD1 (6 bases). CDR1 SNHLY and CDR2 FYNNEI come from the germline V gene. Trimming took 2 bases from V and 1 from J, leaving 8 bases between them. The CDR3 has 14 amino acids. This CDR3 is CASSEQGTNTEAFF. Here the CDR3 DNA reads TGTGCCAGCAGTGAACAGGGGACGAACACTGAAGCTTTCTTT.

The chain recombines TRBV28 with TRBJ1-3; no firm D call. Trimming stripped 6 bases from V and 1 base from J, with 4 bases between. This CDR3 region has 12 residues. CDR1 and CDR2 (germline): MDHEN, SYDVKM. The CDR3: CASRVSGNTIYF. CDR3 sequence (DNA): TGTGCCAGCAGGGTTTCTGGAAACACCATATATTTT.